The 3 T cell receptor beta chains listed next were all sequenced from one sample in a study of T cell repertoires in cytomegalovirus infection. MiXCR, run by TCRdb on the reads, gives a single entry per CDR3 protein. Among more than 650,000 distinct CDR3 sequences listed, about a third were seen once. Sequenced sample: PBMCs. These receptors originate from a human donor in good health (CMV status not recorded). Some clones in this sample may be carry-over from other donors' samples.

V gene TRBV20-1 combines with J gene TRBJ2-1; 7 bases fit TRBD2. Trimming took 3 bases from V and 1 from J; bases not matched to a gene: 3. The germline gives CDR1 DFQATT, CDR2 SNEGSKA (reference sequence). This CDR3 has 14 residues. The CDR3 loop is CSASGGGSYNEQFF. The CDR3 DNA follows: TGCAGTGCTAGTGGCGGGGGTTCCTACAATGAGCAGTTCTTC.

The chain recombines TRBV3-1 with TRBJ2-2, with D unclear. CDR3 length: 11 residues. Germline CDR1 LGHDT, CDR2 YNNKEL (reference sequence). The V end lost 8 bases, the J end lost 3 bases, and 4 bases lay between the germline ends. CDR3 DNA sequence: TGTGCCAGCTCACACACCGGGGAGCTGTTTTTT. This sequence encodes CASSHTGELFF. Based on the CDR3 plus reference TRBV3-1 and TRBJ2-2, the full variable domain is DTAVSQTPKYLVTQMGNDKSIKCEQNLGHDTMYWYKQDSKKFLKIMFSYNNKELIINETVPNRFSPKSPDKAHLNLHINSLELGDSAVYFCASSHTGELFFGEGSRLTVL.

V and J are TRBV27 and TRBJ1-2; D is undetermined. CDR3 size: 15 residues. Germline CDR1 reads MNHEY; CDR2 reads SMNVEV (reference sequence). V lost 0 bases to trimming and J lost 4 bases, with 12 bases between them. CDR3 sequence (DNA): TGTGCCAGCAGTTTATCGCAAGGTCCCCGCTATGGCTACACCTTC. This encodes CASSLSQGPRYGYTF.